This is a list of T cell receptor beta chains from one sample in a study of blood T cell repertoires in COVID-19. Profiling relied on immunoSEQ multiplex PCR, and the TCRdb table lists in-frame clones only, not all of them. Among about 260,000 clones listed, 87% were seen once. The sequencing sample was made of peripheral blood. These receptors came from a woman between 40 and 55 years old who had recovered from COVID-19. Both conserved end residues are part of each CDR3. Each record gives: clone size, D gene, J gene, V gene, CDR3 DNA, CDR3 protein. A D gene is named only where the DNA matches it firmly. Clone sizes are given selectively: once, few, many, or a class where the clone is expanded.

>-|TRBD1|TRBJ2-7|TRBV7-2
TGTGCCAGCAGCTTGTACCTCTCCGGGACAGGCTCCTACGAGCAGTACTTC
CASSLYLSGTGSYEQYF
>-|TRBD1|TRBJ1-4|TRBV2
TGTGCCAGCACCTGGGACAGGGCCAAGGGTGAAAAACTGTTTTTT
CASTWDRAKGEKLFF
>-|-|TRBJ2-2|TRBV25-1
TGTGCCAGCAGTGAGAGCGGGTCACTCACCGGGGAGCTGTTTTTT
CASSESGSLTGELFF
>-|TRBD2|TRBJ2-5|TRBV3-1/TRBV3-2
TGTGCCAGCAGCAAGAGCGGGGGGGCGGTGACCCAGTACTTC
CASSKSGGAVTQYF
>once|-|TRBJ2-1|TRBV27
TGTGCGGCTCGCCGGGGTTCCTACAATGAGCAGTTCTTC
CAARRGSYNEQFF
>once|-|TRBJ1-1|TRBV3-1/TRBV3-2
TGTGCCAGCAGCCTACAACCGGGGAACACTGAAGCTTTCTTT
CASSLQPGNTEAFF
>-|-|TRBJ1-2|TRBV6-5
TGTGCCAGCAGTCCACTCTTCCCCGAGGGAGGCTACACCTTC
CASSPLFPEGGYTF
>-|TRBD1|TRBJ1-1|TRBV9
TGTGCCAGCAGCGTATCCCCCCTGGGACAGGGGTCGGGTGAAGCTTTCTTT
CASSVSPLGQGSGEAFF
>once|-|TRBJ2-7|TRBV6-2/TRBV6-3
TGTGCCAGCAGTTACGGGCAGACCCAGTACGAGCAGTACTTC
CASSYGQTQYEQYF
>-|-|TRBJ1-4|TRBV15
TGTGCCACCAGGGAGGGGACAACTAATGAAAAACTGTTTTTT
CATREGTTNEKLFF
>-|-|TRBJ1-1|TRBV5-1
TGCGCCAGCAGCTTGGCCCCGGGCACTGAAGCTTTCTTT
CASSLAPGTEAFF
>-|-|TRBJ2-2|TRBV30
TGTGCCTGGAGTGCCCAGTGGACCGGGGAGCTGTTTTTT
CAWSAQWTGELFF
>-|-|TRBJ1-2|TRBV9
TGTGCCAGCAGCGTAGAGAACAGAGCTAACTATGGCTACACCTTC
CASSVENRANYGYTF
>few|-|TRBJ2-1|TRBV4-3
TGCGCCAGCAGCCAAGGACTATCAGTTGGGCAGAATGAGCAGTTCTTC
CASSQGLSVGQNEQFF
>-|-|TRBJ1-5|TRBV10-2
TGCGCCAGCAGTGCAACCGACAGGCCGCCAGCCCAGCATTTT
CASSATDRPPAQHF
>-|-|TRBJ1-4|TRBV23-1
TGCGCCAGCAGTAAATTCCCTCATTCGGGGGAAAAACTGTTTTTT
CASSKFPHSGEKLFF
>once|-|TRBJ2-2|TRBV9
TGTGCCAGCAGCGGCGGGACCCCCCTACCCGGGGAGCTGTTTTTT
CASSGGTPLPGELFF
>-|-|TRBJ2-5|TRBV2
TGTGCCAGCAGTGAAGTGGCCGCCCTCCGCCAAGAGACCCAGTACTTC
CASSEVAALRQETQYF
>few|-|TRBJ1-6|TRBV2
TGTGCCAGCAGGGAATCCGGGACTGGGAATTCACCCCTCCACTTT
CASRESGTGNSPLHF
>-|TRBD2|TRBJ2-1|TRBV6-2/TRBV6-3
TGTGCCAGCAGTTACCCTAGGGTAGCGGGGGGCCCAGGGTTCTTC
CASSYPRVAGGPGFF
>-|TRBD1|TRBJ1-6|TRBV5-1
TGCGCCAGCAGTCCGGACAGGGGCAATTCACCCCTCCACTTT
CASSPDRGNSPLHF
>-|-|TRBJ2-1|TRBV12-3/TRBV12-4
TGTGCCAGCAGTTTACTGGCCGGGGAGCAGTTCTTC
CASSLLAGEQFF
>-|-|TRBJ1-1|TRBV28
TGTGCCAGCAGCCGGACGGGGTTGAACACTGAAGCTTTCTTT
CASSRTGLNTEAFF
>-|-|TRBJ2-1|TRBV27
TGTGCCAGCAGTTTATTGCCCGTACTCTACAATGAGCAGTTCTTC
CASSLLPVLYNEQFF
>-|-|TRBJ1-2|TRBV28
TGTGCCAGCAGTTTAACTGGGGGGGGCGGCTATGGCTACACCTTC
CASSLTGGGGYGYTF
>-|TRBD2|TRBJ2-2|TRBV9
TGTGCCAGCAAGACGGCGGGAGAAAGCACCGGGGAGCTGTTTTTT
CASKTAGESTGELFF
>-|-|TRBJ1-2|TRBV19
TGTGCCACAAATTCCCCGGGACATTCAGACTATGGCTACACCTTC
CATNSPGHSDYGYTF
>-|-|TRBJ2-5|TRBV27
TGTGCCAGCAGTTTATCGTGGGGAGGAGAGACCCAGTACTTC
CASSLSWGGETQYF
>-|-|TRBJ1-2|TRBV4-1
TGCGCCAGCAGCCATGTCGACGGGGGGTCCGGGGACTATGGCTACACCTTC
CASSHVDGGSGDYGYTF
>once|-|TRBJ2-7|TRBV6-5
TGTGCCAGCAGCCCAATGGTGGGCCGAGACTACGAGCAGTACTTC
CASSPMVGRDYEQYF
>-|-|TRBJ1-1|TRBV19
TGTGCCAGTAGTATGAACGGGGCAGGGGTTACTGAAGCTTTCTTT
CASSMNGAGVTEAFF
>once|-|TRBJ1-4|TRBV19
TGTGCCAGTAGTCCCCACAGTGCAACTAATGAAAAACTGTTTTTT
CASSPHSATNEKLFF
>few|-|TRBJ1-1|TRBV5-6
TGTGCCAGCAGTGTCTGGGGCGAAGCTTTCTTT
CASSVWGEAFF
>-|-|TRBJ1-3|TRBV18
TGTGCCAGCTCACCACTGCGGGGGAACACCATATATTTT
CASSPLRGNTIYF
>-|-|TRBJ2-5|TRBV18
TGTGCCAGCTCACCCGGGAAGGGCTTGCTGGAGACCCAGTACTTC
CASSPGKGLLETQYF
>-|TRBD1|TRBJ2-7|TRBV5-1
TGCGCCAGCAGCCTGCCCAGGGACAGGGGAAGGCGCTACGAGCAGTACTTC
CASSLPRDRGRRYEQYF
>-|TRBD1|TRBJ1-1|TRBV11-2
TGTGCCAGCAGCCCGCGGACAGGGGAAACTGAAGCTTTCTTT
CASSPRTGETEAFF